The next 24 T cell receptor beta chains were all read from a single sample in a study of cytomegalovirus exposure and HLA in healthy donors (TCRdb year 2017). Receptor amplification or capture employed the immunoSEQ multiplex PCR assay. The multiplex PCR relied on a mix of 60 forward primers for TCR Vbeta segments and 13 reverse primers for TCR Jbeta segments. Imported from immuneACCESS, the table was reduced by TCRdb to in-frame sequences with V and J called. These copies leave out some clones; in studies compared against another copy, an unresolved V gene accounts for under half, and the cause of the remainder is not known. The sample table records 79,000 or so clones; 65% to 75% of these occur just once. The ten largest clones capture approximately 16% of the sample. Sequencing was done on a sample of PBMCs. The source of these receptors is a middle-aged woman in good health and CMV-seropositive.

This chain's CDR3 is CASSKDRALYGYTF. For the CDR3, the DNA is TGCGCCAGCAGCAAGGACAGGGCCCTCTATGGCTACACCTTC. J is TRBJ1-2 and V is TRBV5-1; 8 nucleotides align to TRBD1. Germline assignment: CDR1 SGHRS and CDR2 YFSETQ. The CDR3 spans 14 residues. The V gene end was trimmed by 4 bases and the J gene end by 4 bases; junction bases not matched to a gene: 6.

V usage is TRBV28 and J usage is TRBJ2-1; TRBD2 agrees at 9 bases. The CDR3 totals 19 residues. Per the germline V gene, CDR1 is MDHEN and CDR2 is SYDVKM. V dropped 2 bases and J dropped 0; count of bases not matched to a gene: 11. The CDR3 region has the DNA TGTGCCAGCAGTTTAAGGGGTCTGCGGGGGGGGAGCTCCTACAATGAGCAGTTCTTC. It translates to CASSLRGLRGGSSYNEQFF.

The chain carries TRBV20-1 and TRBJ1-2; 7 bases are shared with TRBD1. J gave up 8 bases and V 6 bases, and 3 bases lay outside the gene matches. The CDR3 extends over 10 amino acids. Germline loops: CDR1 DFQATT, CDR2 SNEGSKA (reference sequence). The CDR3 coding sequence is TGCAGTGCGGCAGGGGGAGGCTACACCTTC. This encodes CSAAGGGYTF.

The rearrangement joins TRBV5-4 to TRBJ2-4; D gene uncertain. The CDR3 extends over 16 amino acids. Germline CDR1 SGHNT, CDR2 YYREEE (reference sequence). Trimming pared 3 bases from V and 2 bases from J, leaving 15 bases between. CDR3 sequence reads: CASSSALRGTKNIQYF. CDR3 DNA: TGTGCCAGCAGCTCTGCCCTCCGCGGAACCAAAAACATTCAGTACTTC. The whole variable domain, remainder taken from reference TRBV5-4 and TRBJ2-4, is ETGVTQSPTHLIKTRGQQVTLRCSSQSGHNTVSWYQQALGQGPQFIFQYYREEENGRGNFPPRFSGLQFPNYSSELNVNALELDDSALYLCASSSALRGTKNIQYFGAGTRLSVL.

CDR3 sequence reads: CASRPVFVGQTNNEQFF. In DNA form, the CDR3 reads TGTGCCAGCAGACCCGTGTTTGTCGGACAGACGAACAATGAGCAGTTCTTC. The chain couples TRBV7-9 to TRBJ2-1; D possibly corresponds to TRBD1 (6 bases). The CDR3 contains 17 residues. Trimming took 6 bases from V and 5 from J, leaving 23 bases between them. From germline, CDR1 is SEHNR and CDR2 FQNEAQ (reference sequence).

The chain joins TRBV9 to TRBJ1-5; D unresolved. CDR3 length: 12 residues. Trimming pared 4 bases from V and 5 bases from J, leaving 7 bases between. Germline CDR1 is SGDLS and CDR2 is YYNGEE. CDR3 sequence (DNA): TGTGCCAGCAGCCCCCGAGATCAGCCCCAGCATTTT. This codes for CASSPRDQPQHF.

J is TRBJ2-5 and V is TRBV4-2, with 12 bases fitting TRBD2. CDR1 and CDR2 from the germline V gene are LGHNA and YNFKEQ. The CDR3 consists of 16 residues. The junction had 1 base not matched to a gene; V was cut back by 1 base and J by 1 base. DNA for the CDR3: TGTGCCAGCAGCCAAGGGACTAGCGGGGCCCAAGAGACCCAGTACTTC. It yields the protein CASSQGTSGAQETQYF.

The chain employs TRBV29-1 and TRBJ1-1; perhaps TRBD1 as D (6 bases). CDR1 and CDR2 from the germline V gene are SQVTM and ANQGSEA. The ends were cut back, 7 bases at V and 0 bases at J, with 12 bases in the middle. The length of the CDR3 is 13 residues. CDR3 amino acids: CSATQGMNTEAFF. The CDR3 bases are TGCAGCGCCACCCAGGGGATGAACACTGAAGCTTTCTTT.

This clone has a handful of counts. The chain joins TRBV29-1 to TRBJ2-4, with D perhaps TRBD2 (5 bases). Deletions cut 4 bases from V and 3 bases from J, with 10 bases between. Germline lookup yields CDR1 SQVTM and CDR2 ANQGSEA. The CDR3 extends over 13 amino acids. CDR3 nucleotide sequence: TGCAGCGTTGGGGGAGCGAACAAAAACATTCAGTACTTC. Protein sequence: CSVGGANKNIQYF.

This rearrangement joins TRBV28 to TRBJ2-1; 9 bases match TRBD1. This CDR3 spans 17 amino acids. Trimming cost V 6 bases and J 3 bases; bases outside gene matches: 12. From germline, CDR1 is MDHEN and CDR2 SYDVKM. The CDR3, as DNA: TGTGCCAGCAGACCATTGACCCGGGACAGGGACTACAATGAGCAGTTCTTC. This encodes CASRPLTRDRDYNEQFF. Supplemented by reference TRBV28 and TRBJ2-1, the full variable domain reads DVKVTQSSRYLVKRTGEKVFLECVQDMDHENMFWYRQDPGLGLRLIYFSYDVKMKEKGDIPEGYSVSREKKERFSLILESASTNQTSMYLCASRPLTRDRDYNEQFFGPGTRLTVL.

As to this clone: Because the CDR3 is missing its conserved closing phenylalanine or tryptophan, this is likely a read error. The DNA is omitted, as the CDR3 cannot be located on it reliably, and the CDR3 follows TCRdb's listing. V is TRBV30 and J is TRBJ1-6. Per germline, CDR1 GTSNPN and CDR2 SVGIG (reference sequence). Inclusive of both ends, the CDR3 amounts to 16 amino acids. This CDR3 reads CAWKGDSSSYNSPLQV.

The V and J genes are TRBV6-1 and TRBJ1-5, with D possibly TRBD1 on 6 matching bases. V lost 6 bases, J lost 7 bases, and 19 bases lay in between. Germline-derived CDR1 and CDR2 are MNHNS and SASEGT. The CDR3 has 15 amino acids. CDR3 protein: CASRGLGAGKQPQHF. CDR3 DNA sequence: TGTGCCAGCAGGGGGCTGGGGGCAGGTAAGCAGCCCCAGCATTTT.

This chain connects TRBV12-5 to TRBJ1-3; 7 positions match TRBD1. Trimming removed 3 bases from V and 4 bases from J; junction bases left unmatched: 3. The CDR3 extends over 14 amino acids. Germline V gene lookup returns CDR1 LGHNT and CDR2 FRNRAP. Written as DNA, the CDR3 is TGTGCTAGTGGTTTACAGGGGAGAGGAAACACCATATATTTT. Its translation is CASGLQGRGNTIYF.

V is TRBV5-6 and J is TRBJ2-6; D uncertain. From germline, CDR1 is SGHDT and CDR2 YYEEEE. The CDR3 length is 16 residues. The germline V and J ends were trimmed by 5 bases and 0 bases, with 12 bases remaining between them. The CDR3 region has the DNA TGTGCCAGCAGGTTCATACAGACCTCTGGGGCCAACGTCCTGACTTTC. Translating it yields CASRFIQTSGANVLTF.

V gene TRBV5-1 combines with J gene TRBJ1-1; 8 positions agree with TRBD1. Germline V gives CDR1 SGHRS, CDR2 YFSETQ. This CDR3 is 14 amino acids long. V gave up 4 bases and J gave up 4 bases; unmatched junction bases: 6. DNA for the CDR3: TGCGCCAGCAGCCCTGGACAGGGAATCACTGAAGCTTTCTTT. Its protein is CASSPGQGITEAFF.

This clone qualifies as medium-sized. The chain couples TRBV5-1 to TRBJ1-2, with a tentative D call TRBD1 (6 bases). Germline CDR1 is SGHRS and CDR2 is YFSETQ. This CDR3 is built from 13 residues. Deletions cut 4 bases from V and 6 bases from J, with 13 bases between. The CDR3 DNA reads TGCGCCAGCAGCCCCAGGGGAGGGGATGGCTACACCTTC. This gives the protein CASSPRGGDGYTF.

The J gene is TRBJ1-3, the V gene TRBV15, with 7 bases lining up with TRBD1. This CDR3 has 14 amino acids. From germline, CDR1 is LNHNV and CDR2 YYDKDF (reference sequence). V lost 8 bases to trimming and J lost 0 bases; unmatched junction nucleotides: 4. The CDR3 nucleotides read TGTGCCACCTGTAGGGACAGCTCTGGAAACACCATATATTTT. It specifies CATCRDSSGNTIYF.

The CDR3 protein is CAWSVLGGPTNEKLFF. Written as DNA, the CDR3 is TGTGCCTGGAGTGTACTAGGGGGACCAACTAATGAAAAACTGTTTTTT. The chain is built from TRBV30 and TRBJ1-4; the D gene is possibly TRBD1 (6 bases). The CDR3 length is 16 residues. Trimming took off 0 bases at V and 0 bases at J, with 11 bases between the two ends. Germline assignment: CDR1 GTSNPN and CDR2 SVGIG (reference sequence).

The chain recombines TRBV6-6 with TRBJ2-7; the D gene is possibly TRBD1 (6 bases). The CDR3 contains 16 residues. The germline V gene encodes CDR1 MNHNY and CDR2 SVGAGI (reference sequence). Trimming removed 2 bases from V and 3 bases from J, with 17 bases in between. CDR3 in DNA: TGTGCCAGCAGTTACGCGAGGGGGACCGTAGACTACGAGCAGTACTTC. This gives the protein CASSYARGTVDYEQYF.

The rearrangement links TRBV2 to TRBJ2-2; the D gene is possibly TRBD1 (6 bases). CDR3 length: 11 residues. The V end was cut by 4 bases, the J end by 15 bases, with 12 bases between. Germline V gene lookup returns CDR1 SNHLY and CDR2 FYNNEI. CDR3 residues: CASSVVDRVFF. DNA for the CDR3: TGTGCCAGCAGTGTGGTGGACAGAGTGTTTTTT.

V gene TRBV2 combines with J gene TRBJ1-2, with TRBD1 as a possible D gene (5 bases). Germline V gene lookup returns CDR1 SNHLY and CDR2 FYNNEI. V was cut by 4 bases and J by 7 bases, with 13 bases left in between. The CDR3 sequence is 13 residues long. CDR3 residues: CASSGKGQGGYTF. The CDR3 coding sequence is TGTGCCAGCAGTGGGAAAGGGCAGGGTGGCTACACCTTC.

This chain links TRBV6-5 with TRBJ1-1, with a possible D match to TRBD1 (6 bases). This CDR3 comprises 14 residues. The V gene lost 5 bases and the J gene lost 4 bases, with 14 bases spanning the gap. Germline V gene data show CDR1 as MNHEY and CDR2 as SVGAGI. The CDR3 bases are TGTGCCAGCAGTCGAATCAGGGGATCCACTGAAGCTTTCTTT. Its protein product is CASSRIRGSTEAFF.

The chain employs TRBV23-1 and TRBJ2-3; 8 bases fit TRBD2. TRBV23-1 is sorted into the ORF group, with uncertain function. Trimming took 9 bases from V and 2 from J; bases not matched to a gene: 10. This CDR3 is built from 15 residues. In DNA, the CDR3 is TGCGCCAGAGCGGGGGAGGGCCTGAACACAGATACGCAGTATTTT. This encodes CARAGEGLNTDTQYF.

This chain uses TRBV14 with TRBJ2-7; tentative D call: TRBD2 (6 bases). The CDR3 has 13 residues. V gave up 4 bases and J gave up 9 bases, with 16 bases separating them. CDR1 is SGHDN and CDR2 is FVKESK in the germline V gene. The CDR3 region is CASSPGARRGQYF. CDR3 nucleotide sequence: TGTGCCAGCAGCCCCGGGGCGAGGCGGGGGCAGTACTTC.